These 27 T cell receptor beta chains came from one sample sequenced in a study of blood T cell repertoires in COVID-19. Profiled with immunoSEQ multiplex PCR; TCRdb holds only in-frame clones, not every one. The sample records hundreds of thousands of clones, around 90% being singletons. Material: PBMCs or T cells enriched from blood (not recorded which). Source of these receptors: a woman in her forties or fifties who had recovered from COVID-19.

The chain joins TRBV5-4 to TRBJ2-1; a possible D gene is TRBD2 (7 bases). Germline CDR1 reads SGHNT; CDR2 reads YYREEE (reference sequence). The CDR3 consists of 15 residues. With 7 bases removed from V and 5 bases from J, the gap between germline ends came to 19 bases. CDR3 coding DNA: TGTGCCAGCTGGGGGGGCGGGGAAACGGACAATGAGCAGTTCTTC. Encoded protein: CASWGGGETDNEQFF.

The table lists this clone with a few counts. J is TRBJ2-1 and V is TRBV29-1; possible D gene TRBD1, 5 bases. Trimming pared 6 bases from V and 9 bases from J, leaving 12 bases between. This CDR3 is built from 11 residues. Germline V CDR1 and CDR2: SQVTM, ANQGSEA. CDR3 nucleotides: TGCAGCGTACGACAGAAGGGTGAGCAGTTCTTC. This codes for CSVRQKGEQFF.

The chain links TRBV11-1 to TRBJ1-1; possible D gene TRBD1, 5 bases. Per the germline V gene, CDR1 is SGHAT and CDR2 is FQDESV (reference sequence). V gave up 2 bases and J gave up 14 bases, with 15 bases separating them. This CDR3 region has 12 residues. The CDR3 protein is CASSLPKGWLFF. CDR3 in DNA: TGTGCCAGCAGCTTACCAAAGGGGTGGCTCTTCTTT.

The chain carries TRBV11-1 and TRBJ2-4; TRBD1 aligns across 7 bases. Germline CDR1 and CDR2: SGHAT and FQDESV (reference sequence). The trim removed 5 bases at V and 4 bases at J, leaving 8 bases unmatched. The length of the CDR3 is 15 residues. The CDR3 protein is CASSPKTGSKNIQYF. The CDR3 coding sequence is TGTGCCAGCAGCCCCAAGACAGGGTCTAAAAACATTCAGTACTTC.

CDR3 in DNA: TGTGCCAGCAGCCAAGAGTCAGGGGGTGGCAATCAGCCCCAGCATTTT. Translating gives CASSQESGGGNQPQHF. V and J are TRBV4-2 and TRBJ1-5; 7 positions agree with TRBD1. The ends lost 0 bases at V and 2 bases at J; junction bases unmatched: 4. The germline CDR1 and CDR2 sequences are LGHNA and YNFKEQ. The CDR3 length is 16 residues.

The chain uses TRBV12-3 or TRBV12-4 and TRBJ1-1; no clear D gene. The CDR3 has 12 amino acids. V was trimmed by 5 bases and J by 3 bases, leaving 7 bases between them. CDR3 in DNA: TGTGCCAGCAGTCCCCGGGACACTGAAGCTTTCTTT. Its translation is CASSPRDTEAFF.

The chain uses TRBV19 and TRBJ2-5; D is unclear. Germline CDR1 reads LNHDA; CDR2 reads SQIVND (reference sequence). The V end lost 1 base, the J end lost 5 bases, and 8 bases lay between the germline ends. The CDR3 sequence is 13 residues long. The CDR3 loop reads CASSIAGEETQYF. DNA of the CDR3: TGTGCCAGTAGTATAGCTGGAGAGGAGACCCAGTACTTC. The variable domain in full, completed from reference TRBV19 and TRBJ2-5, reads DGGITQSPKYLFRKEGQNVTLSCEQNLNHDAMYWYRQDPGQGLRLIYYSQIVNDFQKGDIAEGYSVSREKKESFPLTVTSAQKNPTAFYLCASSIAGEETQYFGPGTRLLVL.

The chain carries TRBV12-3 or TRBV12-4 and TRBJ2-7, with D tentatively TRBD1 (6 bases). The CDR3 length is 13 residues. Trimming took off 3 bases at V and 4 bases at J, with 10 bases between the two ends. The CDR3 coding sequence is TGTGCCAGCAGTTTTCGGGACACTTACGAGCAGTACTTC. Translated, it gives CASSFRDTYEQYF.

The V gene is TRBV7-3, the J gene TRBJ1-6, with TRBD1 matching 7 bases. V dropped 5 bases and J dropped 4; count of bases not matched to a gene: 2. The V gene's germline CDR1 is SGHTA and CDR2 FQGTGA. The length of the CDR3 is 14 residues. This CDR3 is CASSTTGYNSPLHF. CDR3 nucleotides: TGTGCCAGCAGCACGACAGGGTATAATTCACCCCTCCACTTT.

J is TRBJ1-1 and V is TRBV14, with 9 bases fitting TRBD1. The CDR3 spans 16 residues. Germline CDR1 and CDR2: SGHDN and FVKESK. Unmatched junction bases numbered 6, after V lost 4 bases and J lost 0 bases. In DNA, the CDR3 is TGTGCCAGCAGCCCCGGGACAGGGAGATTGAACACTGAAGCTTTCTTT. Its translation: CASSPGTGRLNTEAFF.

V is TRBV29-1 and J is TRBJ1-2, with 9 bases that match TRBD1. The CDR3 is 12 amino acids. With 5 bases clipped from V and 5 bases from J, the junction kept 3 bases outside the gene matches. CDR1 and CDR2 from the germline V gene are SQVTM and ANQGSEA. The CDR3 reads CSVWTGVYGYTF. CDR3 in DNA: TGCAGCGTTTGGACAGGGGTGTATGGCTACACCTTC.

The chain couples TRBV5-1 to TRBJ2-7; 7 nucleotides align to TRBD1. The V gene's germline CDR1 is SGHRS and CDR2 YFSETQ. Trimming at V came to 0 bases and at J to 0 bases, leaving 18 bases not matched to a gene. The CDR3 is made up of 20 amino acids. This chain's CDR3 is CASSLAPRSYVGTASYEQYF. The CDR3 region has the DNA TGCGCCAGCAGCTTGGCCCCGAGGTCTTACGTCGGGACAGCCTCCTACGAGCAGTACTTC. The complete variable domain, with remaining parts taken from reference TRBV5-1 and TRBJ2-7, reads KAGVTQTPRYLIKTRGQQVTLSCSPISGHRSVSWYQQTPGQGLQFLFEYFSETQRNKGNFPGRFSGRQFSNSRSEMNVSTLELGDSALYLCASSLAPRSYVGTASYEQYFGPGTRLTVT.

The CDR3, as DNA: TGCGCCAGCAGCCATCCGGGAGCCCCGAACTCTGGAAACACCATATATTTT. It encodes CASSHPGAPNSGNTIYF. This sequence joins TRBV4-1 and TRBJ1-3; D not resolved. CDR1 and CDR2 (germline): MGHRA, YSYEKL. Deletions cut 3 bases from V and 0 bases from J, with 15 bases between. The CDR3 is 17 residues long.

The gene calls are TRBV27 and TRBJ1-2; 10 bases are a match to TRBD1. From germline, CDR1 is MNHEY and CDR2 SMNVEV (reference sequence). This CDR3 contains 15 residues. V shed 7 bases, J shed 5 bases, and the junction held 10 bases outside the gene matches. Here the CDR3 DNA reads TGTGCCAGCAAAGAAAGCGGACAGGGGGGGTATGGCTACACCTTC. It yields the protein CASKESGQGGYGYTF.

V is TRBV30 and J is TRBJ1-1; D is unclear. The CDR3 is 11 residues long. V was shortened by 5 bases and J by 3 bases, with 7 bases between the two germline ends. Germline CDR1 and CDR2: GTSNPN and SVGIG (reference sequence). Written as DNA, the CDR3 is TGTGCCTGGGGGCGGGACACTGAAGCTTTCTTT. Amino acid sequence: CAWGRDTEAFF.

The gene calls are TRBV7-3 and TRBJ2-1; 7 nucleotides agree with TRBD2. The CDR3 is 14 residues long. The V gene end was trimmed by 10 bases and the J gene end by 0 bases; junction bases not matched to a gene: 6. The germline V gene encodes CDR1 SGHTA and CDR2 FQGTGA. The CDR3 sequence is CATYSGTSYNEQFF. CDR3 coding DNA: TGTGCCACCTACAGCGGGACCTCCTACAATGAGCAGTTCTTC.

The rearrangement uses TRBV30 and TRBJ1-1; TRBD1 might be the D (5 bases). This CDR3 is built from 14 residues. Trimming took 0 bases from V and 5 from J, leaving 13 bases between them. The germline CDR1 and CDR2 sequences are GTSNPN and SVGIG (reference sequence). CDR3 amino acids: CAWSVGAAVTEAFF. The DNA of the CDR3 is TGTGCCTGGAGTGTAGGGGCGGCGGTAACTGAAGCTTTCTTT.

This chain links TRBV3-1 (or the pseudogene TRBV3-2) with TRBJ2-1; maybe TRBD2 (6 bases). Germline lookup yields CDR1 LGHDT and CDR2 YNNKEL (reference sequence). The CDR3 covers 12 residues. V lost 4 bases, J lost 5 bases, and 6 bases lay in between. CDR3 nucleotides: TGTGCCAGCAGCCGGACTAACAATGAGCAGTTCTTC. Its protein is CASSRTNNEQFF.

This sequence joins TRBV30 and TRBJ1-4; 10 bases line up with TRBD1. The V gene end was trimmed by 5 bases and the J gene end by 8 bases; junction bases not matched to a gene: 17. Germline CDR1 reads GTSNPN; CDR2 reads SVGIG (reference sequence). This CDR3 has 17 amino acids. CDR3 nucleotide sequence: TGTGCCTGGGATTGGGACAGGGGCCTCTTATGGGACGAAAAACTGTTTTTT. Its translation is CAWDWDRGLLWDEKLFF.

This CDR3 is CASSSGGLAEPYEQYF. The DNA for the CDR3 is TGTGCCAGCAGTTCAGGGGGACTAGCGGAACCCTACGAGCAGTACTTC. This chain connects TRBV28 to TRBJ2-7; 11 nucleotides agree with TRBD2. Germline trimming cut 4 bases from V and 2 bases from J; bases unmatched to any gene: 7. The length of the CDR3 is 16 residues. Germline loops: CDR1 MDHEN, CDR2 SYDVKM.

The chain links TRBV19 to TRBJ1-6, with TRBD1 matching 7 bases. After removal of 3 bases from V and 1 base from J, the junction contained 3 bases not matched to a gene. Germline V gives CDR1 LNHDA, CDR2 SQIVND (reference sequence). This CDR3 spans 16 amino acids. The CDR3 is CASSIRDRSYNSPLHF. DNA of the CDR3: TGTGCCAGTAGTATCCGGGACAGATCCTATAATTCACCCCTCCACTTT.

The V call is TRBV2, the J call TRBJ1-1, with D hard to call. The V end was cut by 6 bases, the J end by 6 bases, with 14 bases between. This CDR3 comprises 13 residues. Germline lookup yields CDR1 SNHLY and CDR2 FYNNEI. CDR3 sequence (DNA): TGTGCCAGCAGAGCCACTTCGTCGGCTGAAGCTTTCTTT. Translated, it gives CASRATSSAEAFF.

The rearrangement uses TRBV7-9 and TRBJ2-2, with TRBD1 as a possible D gene (5 bases). This CDR3 has 15 amino acids. Germline V CDR1 and CDR2: SEHNR, FQNEAQ (reference sequence). V was trimmed by 5 bases and J by 6 bases, leaving 16 bases between them. The CDR3 here is CASSQGVPSAGELFF. DNA for the CDR3: TGTGCCAGCAGCCAAGGGGTTCCCAGTGCCGGGGAGCTGTTTTTT.

This sequence joins TRBV5-4 and TRBJ1-4, with a tentative D call TRBD1 (6 bases). The CDR3 covers 15 residues. Trimming cost V 4 bases and J 3 bases, with 13 bases left between them. Germline V gene lookup returns CDR1 SGHNT and CDR2 YYREEE (reference sequence). CDR3 protein: CASSRSGTPNEKLFF. The CDR3 DNA reads TGTGCCAGCAGCCGCTCCGGGACACCTAATGAAAAACTGTTTTTT. The full variable domain, in which reference TRBV5-4 and TRBJ1-4 provide the parts outside the CDR3, is ETGVTQSPTHLIKTRGQQVTLRCSSQSGHNTVSWYQQALGQGPQFIFQYYREEENGRGNFPPRFSGLQFPNYSSELNVNALELDDSALYLCASSRSGTPNEKLFFGSGTQLSVL.

The chain is built from TRBV7-2 and TRBJ1-1; D is perhaps TRBD1 (6 bases). The length of the CDR3 is 16 residues. Trimming stripped 4 bases from V and 1 base from J, with 16 bases between. Germline-derived CDR1 and CDR2 are SGHTA and FQGNSA. The CDR3 here is CASSSRQAVANTEAFF. The CDR3 DNA follows: TGTGCCAGCAGCTCGCGACAGGCTGTAGCGAACACTGAAGCTTTCTTT.

J is TRBJ1-3 and V is TRBV5-1, with TRBD1 identical over 11 bases. CDR1 and CDR2 (germline): SGHRS, YFSETQ. J was trimmed by 7 bases and V by 3 bases; bases with no gene match: 6. This CDR3 region has 15 residues. In DNA form, the CDR3 reads TGCGCCAGCAGCTCCTTCGGACAGGGGGCCAACACCATATATTTT. This codes for CASSSFGQGANTIYF. The whole variable domain, filled in from reference TRBV5-1 and TRBJ1-3, reads KAGVTQTPRYLIKTRGQQVTLSCSPISGHRSVSWYQQTPGQGLQFLFEYFSETQRNKGNFPGRFSGRQFSNSRSEMNVSTLELGDSALYLCASSSFGQGANTIYFGEGSWLTVV.

V is TRBV24-1 and J is TRBJ2-7, with 15 bases matching TRBD2. V was pared by 3 bases and J by 0 bases, with 11 bases of the junction left unmatched. From germline, CDR1 is KGHDR and CDR2 SFDVKD. The CDR3 totals 20 residues. In DNA form, the CDR3 reads TGTGCCACCAGTGATGCCCCGGGACTAGCGGGAGGCACCTTCTCCTACGAGCAGTACTTC. It encodes CATSDAPGLAGGTFSYEQYF.